Each of the 21 T cell receptor beta chains below was sequenced from the same sample in a study of beta chain features in type 1 diabetes (dated by TCRdb to the late 2010s). These receptors have no identified antigens. The method behind the library was the immunoSEQ multiplex PCR assay. The entire amount of isolated RNA was reverse transcribed using the High Capacity cDNA Reverse Transcription Kit, so the sequenced TCRB transcripts were expressed ones. The immuneACCESS repertoire file appears here via TCRdb, limited to in-frame rearrangements. These files lack a portion of the clones; in checked studies, under half of the deficit traces to unresolved V genes, and the cause of the others is not known. Recorded for this sample are under 300,000 clones; about 24% of them occurred a single time. The ten largest clones take up about 0.011% of the sample. Summary of the overall study and its limitations: In all four CD4+ subsets, TCRB CDR3 length was moderately but significantly shorter in type 1 diabetes patients.

Sequenced input: naive CD4+ T cells from blood. The cell subset or site label on this specimen signifies: true naive CD4+ T cells. The receptors stem from a young woman with type 1 diabetes.

This chain uses TRBV9 with TRBJ2-7; possibly TRBD2 for D (6 bases). The CDR3 contains 15 residues. Germline CDR1 and CDR2: SGDLS and YYNGEE. V dropped 0 bases and J dropped 2 bases, with 12 bases sitting between them. This chain's CDR3 is CASSVDLAPAYEQYF. DNA for the CDR3: TGTGCCAGCAGCGTAGATCTAGCGCCAGCCTACGAGCAGTACTTC.

This clone has just a few counts. The chain links TRBV6-5 to TRBJ2-7, with a possible D match to TRBD1 (6 bases). Germline values: CDR1 MNHEY, CDR2 SVGAGI. Trimming shortened V by 0 bases and J by 1 base, and 7 bases separated the two germline ends. This CDR3 has 14 amino acids. CDR3 nucleotide sequence: TGTGCCAGCAGTTACTCACAGGGATCCTACGAGCAGTACTTC. Translated: CASSYSQGSYEQYF.

This rearrangement joins TRBV2 to TRBJ1-2, with D unclear. Trimming left V 3 bases short and J 0 bases short, with 5 bases between. The CDR3 has 13 amino acids. Germline-derived CDR1 and CDR2 are SNHLY and FYNNEI. DNA of the CDR3: TGTGCCAGCAGTGACAGGCCTAACTATGGCTACACCTTC. It codes for CASSDRPNYGYTF.

This clone was seen more than once but under ten times. The J gene is TRBJ2-5, the V gene TRBV6-5; 14 bases align to TRBD2. Germline V lookup: CDR1 MNHEY, CDR2 SVGAGI. The CDR3 contains 15 residues. V shed 5 bases and J 5 bases; nucleotides not matched to a gene: 4. CDR3 region: CASSLGTSGSETQYF. The DNA of the CDR3 is TGTGCCAGCAGTCTCGGGACTAGCGGGAGTGAGACCCAGTACTTC.

This chain connects TRBV6-6 to TRBJ2-1, with 9 bases that match TRBD1. The V gene end was trimmed by 6 bases and the J gene end by 8 bases; junction bases not matched to a gene: 8. The CDR3 is 14 residues long. Germline V CDR1 and CDR2: MNHNY, SVGAGI (reference sequence). In DNA, the CDR3 is TGTGCCAGCAGAGTTACAGGGGGCTTCGATGAGCAGTTCTTC. Its translation: CASRVTGGFDEQFF.

This clone was observed a handful of times. CDR3 residues: CASSSDRFVGEQFF. DNA for the CDR3: TGTGCCAGCAGTTCCGACAGGTTCGTGGGTGAGCAGTTCTTC. The rearrangement uses TRBV28 and TRBJ2-1; possibly TRBD1 for D (6 bases). Deletions cut 4 bases from V and 9 bases from J, with 16 bases between. There are 14 residues in the CDR3. Germline V gene sequence: CDR1 MDHEN, CDR2 SYDVKM. Combining the CDR3 with reference TRBV28 and TRBJ2-1 gives the whole variable domain DVKVTQSSRYLVKRTGEKVFLECVQDMDHENMFWYRQDPGLGLRLIYFSYDVKMKEKGDIPEGYSVSREKKERFSLILESASTNQTSMYLCASSSDRFVGEQFFGPGTRLTVL.

This clone occurred a few times. The chain couples TRBV5-4 to TRBJ2-5, with TRBD1 matching over 10 bases. The V gene's germline CDR1 is SGHNT and CDR2 YYREEE (reference sequence). The J segment lost 5 bases and the V segment lost 5 bases, leaving 12 bases of the junction unmatched. The CDR3 loop spans 16 amino acids. The CDR3 sequence is CASSPTGTGVGETQYF. CDR3 DNA: TGTGCCAGCAGTCCGACGGGGACAGGGGTAGGGGAGACCCAGTACTTC.

The sample holds a few counts of this clone. The rearrangement joins TRBV5-4 to TRBJ1-1; 8 bases fit TRBD1. Losses at the gene ends were 4 bases for V and 0 bases for J; bases not matched to a gene: 8. The CDR3 loop spans 16 amino acids. CDR1 SGHNT and CDR2 YYREEE come from the germline V gene (reference sequence). CDR3: CASSIYRGGMNTEAFF. The CDR3 DNA follows: TGTGCCAGCAGCATCTACAGGGGGGGGATGAACACTGAAGCTTTCTTT.

This rearrangement joins TRBV29-1 to TRBJ1-1, with D uncertain. The CDR3 runs 12 residues. Germline V gives CDR1 SQVTM, CDR2 ANQGSEA. The V end lost 3 bases, the J end lost 1 base, and 6 bases lay between the germline ends. The CDR3 coding sequence is TGCAGCGTTGACACTGCGAACACTGAAGCTTTCTTT. This encodes CSVDTANTEAFF. The whole variable domain, remainder taken from reference TRBV29-1 and TRBJ1-1, is SAVISQKPSRDICQRGTSLTIQCQVDSQVTMMFWYRQQPGQSLTLIATANQGSEATYESGFVIDKFPISRPNLTFSTLTVSNMSPEDSSIYLCSVDTANTEAFFGQGTRLTVV.

The J gene is TRBJ1-5, the V gene TRBV18; 7 bases map to TRBD1. This CDR3 contains 16 residues. Germline V gene lookup returns CDR1 KGHSH and CDR2 LQKENI. Germline trimming cut 4 bases from V and 3 bases from J; bases unmatched to any gene: 9. DNA of the CDR3: TGTGCCAGCTCACTCACCGACAGGGCTAACAATCAGCCCCAGCATTTT. Translating it yields CASSLTDRANNQPQHF.

This chain joins TRBV7-2 and TRBJ2-7; D is ambiguous. V was pared by 5 bases and J by 4 bases, with 15 bases between. This CDR3 is 14 amino acids long. Germline CDR1 is SGHTA and CDR2 is FQGNSA. In DNA, the CDR3 is TGTGCCAGCAGCCTACCCCCCGCGTGGTACGAGCAGTACTTC. Amino acids: CASSLPPAWYEQYF.

V and J are TRBV28 and TRBJ2-3; 9 nucleotides align to TRBD2. This CDR3 region has 14 residues. V lost 7 bases, J lost 3 bases, and 5 bases stayed unmatched. Germline V CDR1 and CDR2: MDHEN, SYDVKM. CDR3 coding DNA: TGTGCCAGCACCTTACTAGCGGGTACAGATACGCAGTATTTT. Amino acid sequence: CASTLLAGTDTQYF.

This chain connects TRBV13 to TRBJ2-5; 11 bases are a match to TRBD2. Per germline, CDR1 PRHDT and CDR2 FYEKMQ (reference sequence). The CDR3 is made up of 15 amino acids. The V and J ends lost 3 bases and 4 bases, in that order; junction bases with no gene match: 4. This CDR3 is CASSLRLAGLETQYF. The CDR3, as DNA: TGTGCCAGCAGCTTGCGACTAGCGGGACTAGAGACCCAGTACTTC.

In this sample, this clone turned up a few times. Other nucleotide sequences from this sample produce the same CDR3. J is TRBJ2-7 and V is TRBV19, with 9 positions matching TRBD1. The length of the CDR3 is 14 residues. Unmatched junction bases numbered 3, after V lost 4 bases and J lost 2 bases. CDR1 is LNHDA, CDR2 SQIVND, per germline (reference sequence). CDR3 nucleotides: TGTGCCAGTAGTACCGGACAGGGGACCTACGAGCAGTACTTC. This gives the protein CASSTGQGTYEQYF.

This chain uses TRBV28 with TRBJ2-3; maybe TRBD1 (5 bases). In germline, CDR1 is MDHEN, CDR2 SYDVKM. This CDR3 has 16 residues. V was trimmed by 3 bases and J by 2 bases, leaving 15 bases between them. In DNA form, the CDR3 reads TGTGCCAGCAGTTTGGGGCCTCACCCTTCCACAGATACGCAGTATTTT. Translated: CASSLGPHPSTDTQYF. The variable domain in full, with the rest retrieved from reference TRBV28 and TRBJ2-3, is DVKVTQSSRYLVKRTGEKVFLECVQDMDHENMFWYRQDPGLGLRLIYFSYDVKMKEKGDIPEGYSVSREKKERFSLILESASTNQTSMYLCASSLGPHPSTDTQYFGPGTRLTVL.

The chain has TRBV28 and TRBJ2-3; D ambiguous. V was cut by 5 bases and J by 2 bases, with 8 bases left in between. This CDR3 spans 13 amino acids. Germline assignment: CDR1 MDHEN and CDR2 SYDVKM. The DNA for the CDR3 is TGTGCCAGCAGTGGCAGTCACACAGATACGCAGTATTTT. Encoded protein: CASSGSHTDTQYF.

This clone was found a few times. J is TRBJ2-1 and V is TRBV6-5; 8 nucleotides agree with TRBD1. The germline V gene has CDR1 MNHEY and CDR2 SVGAGI. This CDR3 is built from 13 residues. V dropped 5 bases and J dropped 6; count of bases not matched to a gene: 3. In nucleotides, the CDR3 is TGTGCCAGCAGTCCACAGGGGGGCAATGAGCAGTTCTTC. Its protein product is CASSPQGGNEQFF.

This clone was picked up a small number of times. The rearrangement uses TRBV13 and TRBJ2-7, with 12 bases that match TRBD2. CDR1 and CDR2 from the germline V gene are PRHDT and FYEKMQ (reference sequence). The CDR3 runs to 14 residues. With 4 bases clipped from V and 4 bases from J, the junction kept 2 bases outside the gene matches. Here the CDR3 DNA reads TGTGCCAGCAGCTCCGGACTAGCGGGATACGAGCAGTACTTC. Translated: CASSSGLAGYEQYF.

V is TRBV30 and J is TRBJ1-2; D possibly corresponds to TRBD1 (5 bases). CDR1 and CDR2 (germline): GTSNPN, SVGIG (reference sequence). V gave up 1 base and J gave up 4 bases, with 13 bases separating them. This CDR3 contains 14 residues. CDR3 in amino acids: CAWSAYGQVYGYTF. The CDR3 nucleotides are TGTGCCTGGAGTGCCTACGGACAAGTCTATGGCTACACCTTC.

This clone was observed a handful of times. The rearrangement uses TRBV2 and TRBJ2-4; maybe TRBD2 (6 bases). The germline CDR1 and CDR2 sequences are SNHLY and FYNNEI. The V and J ends lost 2 bases and 7 bases respectively, with 21 bases between them. This CDR3 has 17 amino acids. The CDR3 loop reads CASSERASANPRNIQYF. The CDR3, as DNA: TGTGCCAGCAGTGAAAGGGCTAGCGCCAACCCTAGGAACATTCAGTACTTC.

In its sample, this clone was seen a few times. DNA of the CDR3: TGTGCCAGCAGCGTAGAGGGGAGGAATGAGCAGTTCTTC. It specifies CASSVEGRNEQFF. This chain links TRBV9 with TRBJ2-1; D perhaps matches TRBD2 (6 bases). From germline, CDR1 is SGDLS and CDR2 YYNGEE. With 0 bases removed from V and 7 bases from J, the gap between germline ends came to 8 bases. This CDR3 has 13 amino acids.